This T cell receptor beta chain was profiled in a study of graft-versus-host responses after intestinal transplantation. As for this clone: No antigen is known for it.

Germline V gene sequence: CDR1 LNHDA, CDR2 SQIVND (reference sequence). The CDR3 runs to 19 residues. V gave up 9 bases and J gave up 1 base; unmatched junction bases: 17. TCRdb's table, derived via immunoSEQ multiplex PCR, lists solely in-frame clones and lacks some. The repertoire holds about 130,000 clones, with around nine tenths as singletons. This rearrangement joins TRBV19 to TRBJ2-6; 8 positions match TRBD2. The source material was unstimulated CD4+ T cells sorted from spleen or lymph node cells, sampled before intestinal transplant. The sequence was collected from a human donor who received an intestinal transplant. CDR3 sequence reads: CASRGGIRPLKSGANVLTF. The CDR3 DNA reads as TGTGCCAGCCGGGGGGGGATTCGACCCCTTAAATCTGGGGCCAACGTCCTGACTTTC. The full variable domain, its missing parts supplied by reference TRBV19 and TRBJ2-6, is DGGITQSPKYLFRKEGQNVTLSCEQNLNHDAMYWYRQDPGQGLRLIYYSQIVNDFQKGDIAEGYSVSREKKESFPLTVTSAQKNPTAFYLCASRGGIRPLKSGANVLTFGAGSRLTVL.